Below are 2 T cell receptor beta chains sequenced from a single sample in a study of shared clonotypes between healthy human individuals. Some clones are missing from TCRdb's copy, which holds only in-frame ones; the method was immunoSEQ multiplex PCR. Of hundreds of thousands of clones detected, approximately 95% appear once; the ten largest clones hold approximately 0.11%. It was CD45RO-negative cells, positively selected for CCR7, that made up naive CD8 cells, with terminally differentiated effector memory CD45RA+ cells excluded. Sequencing was performed on naive CD8+ T cells sorted from blood. These receptors originate from a woman under 40 in good health.

The chain employs TRBV10-3 and TRBJ1-2; the D gene is possibly TRBD1 (5 bases). V was trimmed by 10 bases and J by 0 bases, leaving 15 bases between them. The germline gives CDR1 ENHRY, CDR2 SYGVKD. The CDR3 is 14 residues long. CDR3: CATQGAGSNYGYTF. CDR3 sequence (DNA): TGTGCCACTCAAGGGGCAGGGTCTAACTATGGCTACACCTTC.

The chain couples TRBV10-3 to TRBJ1-5; D is perhaps TRBD1 (5 bases). This CDR3 region has 13 residues. CDR1 and CDR2 (germline): ENHRY, SYGVKD. Deletions cut 3 bases from V and 3 bases from J, with 6 bases between. This CDR3 reads CAISEGVNQPQHF. DNA for the CDR3: TGTGCCATCAGTGAAGGGGTCAATCAGCCCCAGCATTTT.